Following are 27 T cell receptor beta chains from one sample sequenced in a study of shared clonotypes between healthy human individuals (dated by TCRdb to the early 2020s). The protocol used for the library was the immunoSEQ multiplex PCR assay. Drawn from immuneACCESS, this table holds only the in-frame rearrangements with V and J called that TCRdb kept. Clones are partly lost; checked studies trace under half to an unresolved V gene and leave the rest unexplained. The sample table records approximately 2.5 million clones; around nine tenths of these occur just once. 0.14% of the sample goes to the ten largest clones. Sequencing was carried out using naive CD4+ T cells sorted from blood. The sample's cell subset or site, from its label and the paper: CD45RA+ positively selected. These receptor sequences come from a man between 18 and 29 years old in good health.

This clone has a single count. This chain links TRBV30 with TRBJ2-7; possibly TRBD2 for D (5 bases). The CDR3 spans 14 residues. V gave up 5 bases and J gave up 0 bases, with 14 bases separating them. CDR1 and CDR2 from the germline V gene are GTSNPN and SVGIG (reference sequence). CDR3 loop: CAWSGNSLSYEQYF. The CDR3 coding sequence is TGTGCCTGGTCCGGGAATTCCCTCTCCTACGAGCAGTACTTC.

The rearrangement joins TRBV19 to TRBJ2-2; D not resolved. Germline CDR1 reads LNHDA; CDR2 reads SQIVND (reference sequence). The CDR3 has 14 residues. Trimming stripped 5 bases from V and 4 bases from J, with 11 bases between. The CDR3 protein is CASSPARPTGELFF. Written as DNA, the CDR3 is TGTGCCAGTAGTCCCGCCAGGCCCACCGGGGAGCTGTTTTTT.

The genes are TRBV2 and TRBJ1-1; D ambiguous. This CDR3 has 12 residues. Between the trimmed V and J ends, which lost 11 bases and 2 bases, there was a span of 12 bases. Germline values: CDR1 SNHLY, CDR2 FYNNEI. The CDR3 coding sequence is TGTGCCGGGCGAAAGGATAACACTGAAGCTTTCTTT. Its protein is CAGRKDNTEAFF.

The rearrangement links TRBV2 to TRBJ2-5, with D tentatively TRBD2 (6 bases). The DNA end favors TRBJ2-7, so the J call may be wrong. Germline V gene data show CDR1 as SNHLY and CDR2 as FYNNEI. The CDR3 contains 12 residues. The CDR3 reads CASNPGGYEQYF. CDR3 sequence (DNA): TGTGCCAGCAACCCCGGGGGTTACGAGCAGTACTTC.

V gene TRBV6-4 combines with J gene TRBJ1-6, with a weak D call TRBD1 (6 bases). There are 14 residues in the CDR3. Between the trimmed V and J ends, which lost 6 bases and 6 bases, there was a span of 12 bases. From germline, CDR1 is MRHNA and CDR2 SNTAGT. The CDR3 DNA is TGTGCCAGCAGCCTGGACAGCATTAATTCACCCCTCCACTTT. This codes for CASSLDSINSPLHF.

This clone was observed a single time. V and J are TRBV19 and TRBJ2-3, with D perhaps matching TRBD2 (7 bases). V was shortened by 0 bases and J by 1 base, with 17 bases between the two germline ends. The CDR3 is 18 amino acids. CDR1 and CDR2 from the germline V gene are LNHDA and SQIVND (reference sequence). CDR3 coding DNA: TGTGCCAGTAGTATAGATTTCAATCGAGGGGGGGGCACAGATACGCAGTATTTT. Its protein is CASSIDFNRGGGTDTQYF.

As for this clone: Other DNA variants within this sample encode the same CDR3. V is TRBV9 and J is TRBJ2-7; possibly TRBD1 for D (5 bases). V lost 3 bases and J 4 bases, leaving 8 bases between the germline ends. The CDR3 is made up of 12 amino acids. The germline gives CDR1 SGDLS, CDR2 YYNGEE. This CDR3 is CASSGDSYEQYF. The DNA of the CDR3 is TGTGCCAGCAGCGGTGACAGTTACGAGCAGTACTTC. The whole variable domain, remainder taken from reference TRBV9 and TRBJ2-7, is DSGVTQTPKHLITATGQRVTLRCSPRSGDLSVYWYQQSLDQGLQFLIQYYNGEERAKGNILERFSAQQFPDLHSELNLSSLELGDSALYFCASSGDSYEQYFGPGTRLTVT.

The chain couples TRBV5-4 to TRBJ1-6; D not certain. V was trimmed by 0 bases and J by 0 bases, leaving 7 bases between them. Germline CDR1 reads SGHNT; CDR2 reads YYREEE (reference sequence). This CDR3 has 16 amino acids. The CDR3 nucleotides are TGTGCCAGCAGCTTGGTTCTAGGCTCCTATAATTCACCCCTCCACTTT. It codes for CASSLVLGSYNSPLHF.

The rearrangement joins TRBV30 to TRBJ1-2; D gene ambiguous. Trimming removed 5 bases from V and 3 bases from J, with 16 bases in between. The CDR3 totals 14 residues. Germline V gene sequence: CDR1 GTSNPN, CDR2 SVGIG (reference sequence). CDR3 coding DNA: TGTGCCTGGGCCGGGGTGCGGGTAGACTATGGCTACACCTTC. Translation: CAWAGVRVDYGYTF.

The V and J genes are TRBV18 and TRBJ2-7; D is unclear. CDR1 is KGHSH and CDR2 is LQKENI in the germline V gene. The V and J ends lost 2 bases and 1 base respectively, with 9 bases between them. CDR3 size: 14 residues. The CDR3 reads CASSPKLSSYEQYF. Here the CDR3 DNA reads TGTGCCAGCTCACCAAAATTGTCGTCCTACGAGCAGTACTTC.

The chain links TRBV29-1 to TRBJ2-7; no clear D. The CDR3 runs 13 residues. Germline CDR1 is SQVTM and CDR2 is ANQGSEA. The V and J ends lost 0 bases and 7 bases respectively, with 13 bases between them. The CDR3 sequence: CSVEEVPLGEQYF. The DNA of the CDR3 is TGCAGCGTTGAAGAAGTCCCCCTGGGAGAGCAGTACTTC.

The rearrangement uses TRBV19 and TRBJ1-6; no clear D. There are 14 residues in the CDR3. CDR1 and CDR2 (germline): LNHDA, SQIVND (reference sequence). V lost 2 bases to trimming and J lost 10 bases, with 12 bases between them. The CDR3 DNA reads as TGTGCCAGTAGTATAATAGCCTCTAGATCACCCCTCCACTTT. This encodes CASSIIASRSPLHF.

CDR3 in DNA: TGTGCCAGCAGCTTAGGCGGCAGGGTGGCGGAGCAGTACTTC. Its protein product is CASSLGGRVAEQYF. The V call is TRBV7-2, the J call TRBJ2-7, with a tentative D call TRBD1 (5 bases). The length of the CDR3 is 14 residues. The germline V and J ends were trimmed by 1 base and 7 bases, with 14 bases remaining between them. Germline V CDR1 and CDR2: SGHTA, FQGNSA.

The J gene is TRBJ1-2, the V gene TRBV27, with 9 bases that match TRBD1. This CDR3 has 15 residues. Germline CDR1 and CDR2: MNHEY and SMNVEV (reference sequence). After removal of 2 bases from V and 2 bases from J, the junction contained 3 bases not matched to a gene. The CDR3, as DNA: TGTGCCAGCAGTTTAAGGACAGGGGTAAACTATGGCTACACCTTC. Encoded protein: CASSLRTGVNYGYTF.

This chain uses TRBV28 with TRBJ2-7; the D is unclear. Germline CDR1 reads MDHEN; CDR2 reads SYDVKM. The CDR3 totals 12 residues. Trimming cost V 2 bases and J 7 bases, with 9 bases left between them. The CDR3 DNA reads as TGTGCCAGCAGTTTACCCCAAAGAGAGCAGTACTTC. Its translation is CASSLPQREQYF.

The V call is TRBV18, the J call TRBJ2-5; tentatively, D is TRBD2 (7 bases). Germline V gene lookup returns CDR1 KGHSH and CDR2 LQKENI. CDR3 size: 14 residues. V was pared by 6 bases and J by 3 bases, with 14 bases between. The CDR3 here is CASSRGATEETQYF. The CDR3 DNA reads TGTGCCAGCTCCCGGGGGGCCACTGAAGAGACCCAGTACTTC.

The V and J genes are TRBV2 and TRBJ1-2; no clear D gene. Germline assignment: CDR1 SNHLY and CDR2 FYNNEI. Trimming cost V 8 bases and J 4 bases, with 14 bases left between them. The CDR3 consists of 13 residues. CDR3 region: CASRRDRTYGYTF. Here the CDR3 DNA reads TGTGCCAGCCGCCGGGATCGTACCTATGGCTACACCTTC.

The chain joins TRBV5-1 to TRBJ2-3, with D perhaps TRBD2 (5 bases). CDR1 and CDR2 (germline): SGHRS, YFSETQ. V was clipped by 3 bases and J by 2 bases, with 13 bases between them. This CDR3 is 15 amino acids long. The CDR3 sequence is CASSYGISTTDTQYF. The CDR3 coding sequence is TGCGCCAGCAGCTACGGGATCTCCACCACAGATACGCAGTATTTT.

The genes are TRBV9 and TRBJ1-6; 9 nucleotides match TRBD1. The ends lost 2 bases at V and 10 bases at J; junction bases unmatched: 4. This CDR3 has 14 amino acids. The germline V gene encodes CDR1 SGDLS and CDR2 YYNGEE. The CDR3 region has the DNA TGTGCCAGCAGCGTCCGGGACAGGGAGTCACCCCTCCACTTT. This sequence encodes CASSVRDRESPLHF.

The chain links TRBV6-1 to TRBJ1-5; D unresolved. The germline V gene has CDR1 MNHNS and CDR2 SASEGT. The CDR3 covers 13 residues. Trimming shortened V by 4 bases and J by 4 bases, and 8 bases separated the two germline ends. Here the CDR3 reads CASSVDGNQPQHF. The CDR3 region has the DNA TGTGCCAGCAGTGTCGACGGTAATCAGCCCCAGCATTTT.

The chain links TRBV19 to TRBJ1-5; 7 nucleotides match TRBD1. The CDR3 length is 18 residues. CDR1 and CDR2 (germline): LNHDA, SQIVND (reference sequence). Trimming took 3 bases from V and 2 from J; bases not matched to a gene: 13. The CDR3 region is CASSMDYGTAGGNQPQHF. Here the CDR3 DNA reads TGTGCCAGTAGTATGGATTATGGGACAGCCGGAGGCAATCAGCCCCAGCATTTT.

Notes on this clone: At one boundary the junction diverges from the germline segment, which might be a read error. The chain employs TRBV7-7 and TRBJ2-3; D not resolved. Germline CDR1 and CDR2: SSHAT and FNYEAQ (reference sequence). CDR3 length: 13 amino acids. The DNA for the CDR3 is TGTGCTAGCAGCTTAAATGTCGGAGATACGCAGTATTTT. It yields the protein CASSLNVGDTQYF.

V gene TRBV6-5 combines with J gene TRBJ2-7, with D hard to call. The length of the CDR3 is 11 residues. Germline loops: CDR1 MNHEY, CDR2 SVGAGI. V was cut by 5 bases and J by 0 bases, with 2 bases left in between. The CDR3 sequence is CASSRSYEQYF. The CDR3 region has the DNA TGTGCCAGCAGTCGCTCCTACGAGCAGTACTTC.

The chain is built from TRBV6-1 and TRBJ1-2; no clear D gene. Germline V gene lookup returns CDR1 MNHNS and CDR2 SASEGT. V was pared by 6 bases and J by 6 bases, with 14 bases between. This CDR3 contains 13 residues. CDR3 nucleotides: TGTGCCAGCAGGGGAACACATTACAATGGCTACACCTTC. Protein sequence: CASRGTHYNGYTF.

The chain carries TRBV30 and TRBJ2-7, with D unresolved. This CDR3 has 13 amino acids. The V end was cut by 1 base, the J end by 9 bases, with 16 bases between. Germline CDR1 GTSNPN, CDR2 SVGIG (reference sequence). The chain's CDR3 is CAWSGPSKGGQYF. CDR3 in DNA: TGTGCCTGGAGTGGACCCTCTAAGGGTGGGCAGTACTTC.

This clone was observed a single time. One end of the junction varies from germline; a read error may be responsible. CDR3 amino acids: CASSAAGGQETQYF. CDR3 sequence (DNA): TGTGCTAGCAGCGCCGCGGGGGGACAAGAGACCCAGTACTTC. The chain couples TRBV7-7 to TRBJ2-5; 8 bases match TRBD2. Per germline, CDR1 SSHAT and CDR2 FNYEAQ (reference sequence). The CDR3 contains 14 residues.

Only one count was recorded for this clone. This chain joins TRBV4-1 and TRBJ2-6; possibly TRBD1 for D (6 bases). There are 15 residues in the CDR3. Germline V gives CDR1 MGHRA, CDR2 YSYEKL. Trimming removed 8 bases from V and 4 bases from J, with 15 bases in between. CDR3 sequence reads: CASHDSGAGANVLTF. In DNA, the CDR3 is TGCGCCAGCCATGATTCAGGGGCCGGGGCCAACGTCCTGACTTTC.